This is a list of T cell receptor beta chains from one sample in a study of OX40 agonist ivuxolimab in advanced cancers. Using immunoSEQ multiplex PCR, the repertoire was profiled, and TCRdb retains in-frame clones only, with some absent. The table includes about 100,000 clones, approximately 91% detected once. Sequencing used CD4+ or CD8+ T cells sorted from blood, obtained in a trial of the OX40 agonist ivuxolimab. These receptor sequences come from an adult with an advanced solid tumor such as melanoma, head and neck, liver or kidney cancer. Both conserved end residues are part of each CDR3. The D gene is left open where the match is weak. The size entry is marked missing in some rows and otherwise reads once, few, many or a size class.

clone_size	v_call	j_call	d_call	cdr3_nt	cdr3_aa
.	TRBV30	TRBJ1-4	.	TGTGCCTGGAGTGTAAATTTGGGCGGATACTCTGAAAAACTGTTTTTT	CAWSVNLGGYSEKLFF
.	TRBV30	TRBJ1-2	.	TGTGCCTGGGGAAGAAATCAGGGGAGGGGTGGCTACACCTTC	CAWGRNQGRGGYTF
.	TRBV27	TRBJ1-4	TRBD1	TGTGCCAGCACTCCCCAGAGAGGGACAGGGAATGAAAAACTGTTTTTT	CASTPQRGTGNEKLFF
.	TRBV6-6	TRBJ1-1	.	TGTGCCAGCAGGGACAGAGTGAACACTGAAGCTTTCTTT	CASRDRVNTEAFF
.	TRBV6-5	TRBJ2-2	.	TGTGCCAGCAGTTGGACTCAAAACACCGGGGAGCTGTTTTTT	CASSWTQNTGELFF
.	TRBV5-1	TRBJ2-7	TRBD1	TGCGCCAGCCGTCCGGGACAGGGGATTGGCGAGCAGTACTTC	CASRPGQGIGEQYF
.	TRBV7-2	TRBJ2-5	TRBD1	TGTGCCAGCAAGGAGGACAGGGGGCATTGGGAGACCCAGTACTTC	CASKEDRGHWETQYF
.	TRBV29-1	TRBJ1-2	.	TGCAGCGTTGAAGTGAGTGGCTGCACCTTC	CSVEVSGCTF
.	TRBV6-5	TRBJ1-1	.	TGTGCCAGCAGACCCCGTGACACTGAAGCTTTCTTT	CASRPRDTEAFF
.	TRBV27	TRBJ2-7	.	TGTGCCAGCAGTCGGCGGCCAGGGGAGCAGTACTTC	CASSRRPGEQYF
.	TRBV5-1	TRBJ2-3	.	TGCGCCAGCAACCAGGACACCCAGAGTCAGGATACGCAGTATTTT	CASNQDTQSQDTQYF
.	TRBV9	TRBJ2-1	.	TGTGCCAGCAGCGCACGCGGGCCGGGTTACAATGAGCAGTTCTTC	CASSARGPGYNEQFF
.	TRBV19	TRBJ1-2	.	TGTGCCAGTAGGGAGTTCTATGGCTACACCTTC	CASREFYGYTF
.	TRBV9	TRBJ2-1	TRBD2	TGTGCCAGCAGCGTCGCTAGCGGGAGCAATGAGCAGTTCTTC	CASSVASGSNEQFF
.	TRBV2	TRBJ1-1	.	TGTGCCAGCAGTGAATACCCGAACACTGAAGCTTTCTTT	CASSEYPNTEAFF
.	TRBV19	TRBJ1-2	.	TGTGCCAGTACCCAGGGCTATGGCTACACCTTC	CASTQGYGYTF
.	TRBV15	TRBJ2-3	.	TGTGCCACCAGCAGAGCCTCAGATACGCAGTATTTT	CATSRASDTQYF
.	TRBV19	TRBJ2-1	.	TGTGCCAGTAGTACCCGTCGGGGGACCTACAATGAGCAGTTCTTC	CASSTRRGTYNEQFF
.	TRBV29-1	TRBJ2-4	.	TGCAGCGTTGAACAGGGGGGAAACATTCAGTACTTC	CSVEQGGNIQYF
.	TRBV7-8	TRBJ2-7	.	TGTGCCAGCAGCTCTTATGAACAGACCTACGAGCAGTACTTC	CASSSYEQTYEQYF
.	TRBV13	TRBJ2-1	TRBD2	TGTGCCAGCAGCAACGGACTAGCGGGGGCCCACTACAATGAGCAGTTCTTC	CASSNGLAGAHYNEQFF
.	TRBV6-1	TRBJ2-1	.	TGTGCCAGCAGTGTGAGCGGGCGCTCCTACAATGAGCAGTTCTTC	CASSVSGRSYNEQFF
.	TRBV5-6	TRBJ2-3	TRBD1	TGTGCCAGCAGCTTTGGGACAGGGAACACAGATACGCAGTATTTT	CASSFGTGNTDTQYF
few	TRBV9	TRBJ1-6	TRBD1	TGTGCCAGCAACAAGGGACAGATTAATTCACCCCTCCACTTT	CASNKGQINSPLHF
.	TRBV18	TRBJ1-2	TRBD1	TGTGCCAGCTCACCGGGCGGACAGGGGTATGGCTACACCTTC	CASSPGGQGYGYTF
once	TRBV19	TRBJ2-2	TRBD2	TGTGCCAGTAGTATAGTGGGGCTGGCGGGGGGTCGGGCCGGGGAGCTGTTTTTT	CASSIVGLAGGRAGELFF
.	TRBV6-4	TRBJ2-7	.	TGTGCCAGCAGCTCCCAGGGCTACGAGCAGTACTTC	CASSSQGYEQYF
.	TRBV9	TRBJ2-7	TRBD2	TGTGCCAGCAGCCCCAGAGGCGGGAGGTCCTACGAGCAGTACTTC	CASSPRGGRSYEQYF
.	TRBV5-1	TRBJ2-7	.	TGCGCCAGCAGCTTGGCTCAGGCGGGGGAGCAGTACTTC	CASSLAQAGEQYF
.	TRBV5-4	TRBJ2-1	.	TGTGCCAGCAGCTTGATGTCCGTTTCCCCCTACAATGAGCAGTTCTTC	CASSLMSVSPYNEQFF
.	TRBV7-6	TRBJ2-2	.	TGTGCCAGCAGCTTAGTTCAGACCGGGGAGCTGTTTTTT	CASSLVQTGELFF
.	TRBV4-2	TRBJ2-1	.	TGTGCCAGCAGCCAAGAGTCTGGGGGACCGCCCTACAATGAGCAGTTCTTC	CASSQESGGPPYNEQFF
.	TRBV19	TRBJ2-2	.	TGTGCCCGCTATATGGCAGGGTTATTTCCCGGGGAGCTGTTTTTT	CARYMAGLFPGELFF
.	TRBV5-4	TRBJ2-1	.	TGTGCCAGCAGCTGGGTCGGTAGCTCTTACAATGAGCAGTTCTTC	CASSWVGSSYNEQFF
.	TRBV6-4	TRBJ1-6	TRBD1	TGTGCCAGCATTTACAGGGGGACCTCCTATAATTCACCCCTCCACTTT	CASIYRGTSYNSPLHF
.	TRBV6-1	TRBJ1-2	.	TGTGCCAGCAGTCTGACAGGAGCCCAAAACTATGGCTACACCTTC	CASSLTGAQNYGYTF
.	TRBV5-6	TRBJ2-2	TRBD2	TGTGCCAGCAGCTTGGCCGGGCTAGCGGGGAACACCGGGGAGCTGTTTTTT	CASSLAGLAGNTGELFF
.	TRBV5-1	TRBJ2-7	.	TGCGCCAGCAGCCCTGGCCTCAGTTGGGACGCATCCCTGGTGGGGCAGTACTTC	CASSPGLSWDASLVGQYF
.	TRBV28	TRBJ2-5	.	TGTGCCAGCAGTTTTAGGCCAGGTCGGGGCCAAGAGACCCAGTACTTC	CASSFRPGRGQETQYF
once	TRBV6-5	TRBJ2-5	.	TGTGCCAGCAGTTACTCTGGGGGGGCCGGAGAGACCCAGTACTTC	CASSYSGGAGETQYF
.	TRBV20-1	TRBJ2-5	.	TGCAGTGCTGCTCGTGAGACCCAGTACTTC	CSAARETQYF
.	TRBV18	TRBJ1-2	TRBD1	TGTGCCAGCTCACCGGGACAGAGGGAGGGCTACACCTTC	CASSPGQREGYTF
.	TRBV6-5	TRBJ1-6	.	TGTGCCAGCAGTTACCCTACTAATTCACCCCTCCACTTT	CASSYPTNSPLHF
.	TRBV9	TRBJ2-5	TRBD2	TGTGCCAGCAGCGAGGGGACTAGCGGGAGGGGGATACAAGAGACCCAGTACTTC	CASSEGTSGRGIQETQYF
.	TRBV5-1	TRBJ2-1	.	TGCGCCAGCACCCCTCAGGGGACAATCTCCTACAATGAGCAGTTCTTC	CASTPQGTISYNEQFF
few	TRBV30	TRBJ1-1	.	TGTGCCTGGAGTACGGGACGGCTACGGAACACTGAAGCTTTCTTT	CAWSTGRLRNTEAFF
.	TRBV5-1	TRBJ1-1	.	TGCGCCAGCAGCTTGGAAGGGTGGGGTGAAGCTTTCTTT	CASSLEGWGEAFF
.	TRBV28	TRBJ2-7	TRBD1	TGTGCCAGCAGTTTACTGACAGGGGGGAACTACGAGCAGTACTTC	CASSLLTGGNYEQYF
.	TRBV6-1	TRBJ1-2	.	TGTGCCAGCAGTGACGGCAGGCTCTATGGCTACACCTTC	CASSDGRLYGYTF
.	TRBV5-6	TRBJ2-3	.	TGTGCCAGCAGCTTGCAATCTGCAGATACGCAGTATTTT	CASSLQSADTQYF
once	TRBV27	TRBJ2-5	TRBD2	TGTGCCAGCAGTTTTAGCGGGGGGCCGAAGACCCAGTACTTC	CASSFSGGPKTQYF
.	TRBV6-5	TRBJ1-2	.	TGTGCCAGCAGTTACGAAAGGACGGGAGCTAACTATGGCTACACCTTC	CASSYERTGANYGYTF
once	TRBV29-1	TRBJ1-2	.	TGCAGCGTTGTGGGGGGAAACTATGGCTACACCTTC	CSVVGGNYGYTF
.	TRBV6-1	TRBJ2-7	.	TGTGCCGCGGGCCCCGGGGACGAGCAGTACTTC	CAAGPGDEQYF
.	TRBV5-1	TRBJ1-2	.	TGCGCCAGCAGCTCGGTGGCCAACTATGGCTACACCTTC	CASSSVANYGYTF
.	TRBV9	TRBJ2-5	.	TGTGCCAGCAGCGCAGGACAGAAGACGAATAGGGAGACCCAGTACTTC	CASSAGQKTNRETQYF
.	TRBV5-1	TRBJ2-7	TRBD2	TGCGCCAGCAGCTTGGTACGTCCGGGACTAGCGGGGCTTGACTACGAGCAGTACTTC	CASSLVRPGLAGLDYEQYF